The rows below give T cell receptor beta chains drawn from one sample of a study of cytomegalovirus exposure and HLA in healthy donors. Produced via immunoSEQ multiplex PCR; TCRdb's table is partial and in-frame only. The table shows some 210,000 clones, with approximately 78% occurring only once. The sample was PBMCs. These TCRs come from a male donor in good health and CMV-seronegative. Both conserved end residues are part of each CDR3. D genes are given only for firm matches. A row's size may be missing; if present it is once, few, many or a size class.

D,V,J,size,CDR3,DNA
NA,TRBV5-1,TRBJ2-5,NA,CASSLMAEETQYF,TGCGCCAGCAGCTTGATGGCAGAAGAGACCCAGTACTTC
TRBD2,TRBV7-2,TRBJ2-7,NA,CASSWAGGTSPIYEQYF,TGTGCCAGCAGCTGGGCCGGAGGGACTAGCCCCATCTACGAGCAGTACTTC
NA,TRBV9,TRBJ1-1,NA,CASSARNPLRGWNTEAFF,TGTGCCAGCAGCGCCCGAAATCCACTTAGAGGGTGGAACACTGAAGCTTTCTTT
NA,TRBV5-1,TRBJ2-1,NA,CASSLDASSYNEQFF,TGCGCCAGCAGCTTGGACGCCAGCTCCTACAATGAGCAGTTCTTC
NA,TRBV5-4,TRBJ2-5,once,CASSLGGREITGEQYF,TGTGCCAGCAGCCTAGGGGGGCGGGAGATTACGGGGGAGCAGTACTTC
NA,TRBV7-9,TRBJ2-3,NA,CASSLGTDTQYF,TGTGCCAGCAGCCTCGGCACAGATACGCAGTATTTT
TRBD1,TRBV29-1,TRBJ2-3,once,CSGGQAPDTQYF,TGCAGCGGTGGACAGGCCCCAGATACGCAGTATTTT
TRBD2,TRBV5-1,TRBJ2-5,NA,CASSQKTSGETQYF,TGCGCCAGCAGCCAAAAAACTAGCGGAGAGACCCAGTACTTC
TRBD1,TRBV5-5,TRBJ2-7,NA,CASSLDPGQGAYEQYF,TGTGCCAGCAGCTTGGATCCGGGACAGGGAGCCTACGAGCAGTACTTC
TRBD1,TRBV6-5,TRBJ1-2,NA,CASSPQGGAAGYTF,TGTGCCAGCAGTCCCCAGGGGGGCGCAGCTGGCTACACCTTC
NA,TRBV2,TRBJ2-3,NA,CASSDSNAQYF,TGTGCCAGCAGCGACTCGAATGCGCAGTATTTT
TRBD1,TRBV7-6,TRBJ2-7,NA,CASSLGGGSPYAQYF,TGTGCCAGCAGCTTAGGAGGGGGCAGCCCCTACGCGCAGTACTTC
TRBD2,TRBV9,TRBJ2-7,NA,CASSVGLANYEQYF,TGTGCCAGCAGCGTAGGACTAGCCAACTACGAGCAGTACTTC
NA,TRBV7-9,TRBJ1-1,NA,CASSLGGVTEAFF,TGTGCCAGCAGCTTAGGCGGGGTGACTGAAGCTTTCTTT
NA,TRBV5-4,TRBJ2-3,NA,CASSPEGGSTDTQYF,TGTGCCAGCAGCCCTGAGGGGGGGAGCACAGATACGCAGTATTTT
NA,TRBV5-6,TRBJ1-2,NA,CASSLSGDGYTF,TGTGCCAGCAGCTTATCCGGAGATGGCTACACCTTC
NA,TRBV30,TRBJ1-1,NA,CALGVQSRETEAFF,TGTGCCCTAGGGGTGCAGTCCCGCGAGACTGAAGCTTTCTTT
NA,TRBV10-1,TRBJ1-1,NA,CASKLGRSTEAFF,TGCGCCAGCAAATTGGGGAGGAGCACTGAAGCTTTCTTT
TRBD1,TRBV27,TRBJ2-7,NA,CASSFDGGTGVLYEQYF,TGTGCCAGCAGTTTCGATGGAGGAACAGGGGTCCTCTACGAGCAGTACTTC
NA,TRBV7-2,TRBJ1-5,NA,CASSLGGGQPQHF,TGTGCCAGCAGCCTAGGAGGGGGTCAGCCCCAGCATTTT
TRBD1,TRBV5-4,TRBJ2-7,NA,CASSLPQTGGLNEQYF,TGTGCCAGCAGCTTGCCCCAGACAGGGGGCCTCAACGAGCAGTACTTC
TRBD2,TRBV2,TRBJ2-5,NA,CASSERSLAGGRETQYF,TGTGCCAGCAGTGAAAGGTCTCTAGCGGGAGGGCGGGAGACCCAGTACTTC
NA,TRBV27,TRBJ1-1,NA,CASSFRETANTEAFF,TGTGCCAGCAGTTTTAGAGAGACAGCTAACACTGAAGCTTTCTTT
NA,TRBV9,TRBJ2-3,NA,CASSVVFADTQYF,TGTGCCAGCAGCGTAGTATTCGCAGATACGCAGTATTTT
TRBD1,TRBV7-6,TRBJ1-1,few,CASSSRDRGLTEAFF,TGTGCCAGCAGCTCCAGGGACAGGGGGCTCACTGAAGCTTTCTTT
NA,TRBV29-1,TRBJ2-5,NA,CSVEPRQRDRETQYF,TGCAGCGTTGAACCCCGACAGAGAGACCGAGAGACCCAGTACTTC
TRBD1,TRBV5-6,TRBJ1-1,few,CASSRDRAQSEAFF,TGTGCCAGCAGCAGGGACAGGGCGCAAAGTGAGGCTTTCTTT
TRBD2,TRBV19,TRBJ2-7,NA,CASSIDRGLTYEQYF,TGTGCCAGTAGTATAGATCGGGGACTAACCTACGAGCAGTACTTC
NA,TRBV5-1,TRBJ1-4,NA,CASSSLWTAVSTNEKLFF,TGCGCCAGCAGCTCGCTTTGGACAGCCGTCTCAACTAATGAAAAACTGTTTTTT
TRBD1,TRBV19,TRBJ1-2,NA,CASSIDRGIGGYTF,TGTGCCAGTAGTATTGACAGGGGGATCGGTGGCTACACCTTC
TRBD2,TRBV4-2,TRBJ2-1,few,CASSQPGGRAVDEQFF,TGTGCCAGCAGCCAGCCCGGGGGGAGGGCCGTCGATGAGCAGTTCTTC
TRBD1,TRBV27,TRBJ1-5,NA,CASARDRAGQPQHF,TGTGCCAGCGCCCGGGACAGGGCAGGTCAGCCCCAGCATTTT
NA,TRBV4-1,TRBJ2-5,once,CASSQDRTVQETQYF,TGCGCCAGCAGCCAAGACAGGACAGTGCAAGAGACTCAGTACTTC
TRBD2,TRBV27,TRBJ2-1,NA,CASRSSGRNEQFF,TGTGCCAGCAGGAGTAGCGGGAGGAATGAGCAGTTCTTC
NA,TRBV29-1,TRBJ1-1,NA,CSVSQERYTEAFF,TGCAGCGTTTCACAGGAAAGGTACACTGAAGCTTTCTTT
NA,TRBV10-2,TRBJ1-6,once,CASSPRGEGSNSPLHF,TGCGCCAGCAGTCCTAGGGGGGAGGGGAGCAATTCACCCCTCCACTTT
TRBD1,TRBV28,TRBJ1-2,NA,CASSPGDSLNYGYTF,TGTGCCAGCAGCCCCGGGGACAGCCTAAACTATGGCTACACCTTC
NA,TRBV18,TRBJ1-5,NA,CASSPNRETPQHF,TGTGCCAGCTCACCAAATCGGGAGACGCCCCAGCATTTT
NA,TRBV19,TRBJ1-2,NA,CASTPRGVYYGYTF,TGTGCCAGTACCCCTCGGGGGGTGTACTATGGCTACACCTTC
NA,TRBV7-9,TRBJ2-3,once,CASSLAGGTDTQYF,TGTGCCAGCAGCTTAGCGGGAGGCACAGATACGCAGTATTTT
NA,TRBV4-1,TRBJ2-5,NA,CASSQLGPSRETQYF,TGCGCCAGCAGCCAATTGGGGCCGTCACGGGAGACCCAGTACTTC
TRBD2,TRBV2,TRBJ2-7,once,CASSEQSTSGYEQYF,TGTGCCAGCAGTGAACAAAGTACTAGCGGCTACGAGCAGTACTTC
TRBD2,TRBV6-1,TRBJ2-7,NA,CASSEAVVRGTHEQYF,TGTGCCAGCAGTGAGGCCGTAGTGCGGGGGACCCACGAGCAGTACTTC
NA,TRBV19,TRBJ2-3,few,CASSITITEDTQYF,TGTGCCAGTAGTATTACCATAACAGAAGATACGCAGTATTTT
NA,TRBV13,TRBJ2-7,NA,CASSSPGSEQYF,TGTGCCAGCAGCTCTCCCGGTTCGGAGCAGTACTTC
NA,TRBV19,TRBJ2-5,NA,CASSTGETQYF,TGTGCCAGTAGTACCGGGGAGACCCAGTACTTC
TRBD1,TRBV27,TRBJ1-6,NA,CASSLTGADNSPLHF,TGTGCCAGCAGTTTGACAGGGGCCGATAATTCACCCCTCCACTTT
NA,TRBV4-2,TRBJ2-3,NA,CASSHQGASADTQYF,TGTGCCAGCAGCCACCAAGGCGCTAGCGCAGATACGCAGTATTTT
NA,TRBV28,TRBJ2-3,NA,CASSVRGDTQYF,TGTGCCAGCAGCGTTAGAGGGGATACGCAGTATTTT
NA,TRBV9,TRBJ2-7,NA,CASSEQDPPYEQYF,TGTGCCAGCAGCGAACAGGACCCCCCCTACGAGCAGTACTTC
NA,TRBV9,TRBJ1-1,NA,CASSFRDHTEAFF,TGTGCCAGCAGCTTCCGGGATCACACTGAAGCTTTCTTT
NA,TRBV21-1,TRBJ2-7,NA,CASRRGCVRKLAGPRRREQYF,TGTGCCAGCCGACGGGGGTGCGTAAGGAAACTAGCGGGCCCAAGACGACGCGAGCAGTACTTC
NA,TRBV28,TRBJ2-7,few,CASSTGYEQYF,TGTGCCAGCAGTACGGGATACGAGCAGTACTTC
TRBD2,TRBV5-4,TRBJ2-2,NA,CASSLAGRSTGELFF,TGTGCCAGCAGCTTAGCGGGAAGGTCCACCGGGGAGCTGTTTTTT
TRBD2,TRBV5-6,TRBJ2-1,NA,CASSPQGLAGVWGEQFF,TGTGCCAGCAGCCCCCAGGGACTAGCGGGAGTATGGGGTGAGCAGTTCTTC